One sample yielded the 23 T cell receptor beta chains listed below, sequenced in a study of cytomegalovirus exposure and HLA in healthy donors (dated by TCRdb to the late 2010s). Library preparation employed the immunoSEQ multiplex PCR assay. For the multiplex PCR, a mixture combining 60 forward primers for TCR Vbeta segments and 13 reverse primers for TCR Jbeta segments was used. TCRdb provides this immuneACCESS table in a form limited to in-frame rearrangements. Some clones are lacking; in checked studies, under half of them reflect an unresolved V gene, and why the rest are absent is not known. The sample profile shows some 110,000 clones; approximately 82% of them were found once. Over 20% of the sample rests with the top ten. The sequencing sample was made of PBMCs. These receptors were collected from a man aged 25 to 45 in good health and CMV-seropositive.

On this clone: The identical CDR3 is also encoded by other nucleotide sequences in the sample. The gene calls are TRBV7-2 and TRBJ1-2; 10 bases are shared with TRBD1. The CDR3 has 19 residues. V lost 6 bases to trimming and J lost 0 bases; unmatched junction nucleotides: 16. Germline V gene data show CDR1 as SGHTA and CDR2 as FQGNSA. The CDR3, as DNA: TGTGCCAGCAGGTTGACCCGGGACAGGGGAGATCTAGCTAACTATGGCTACACCTTC. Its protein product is CASRLTRDRGDLANYGYTF.

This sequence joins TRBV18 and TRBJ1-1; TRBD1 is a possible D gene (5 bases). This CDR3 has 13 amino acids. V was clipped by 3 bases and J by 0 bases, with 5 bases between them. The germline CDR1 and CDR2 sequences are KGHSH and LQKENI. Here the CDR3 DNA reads TGTGCCAGCTCACCGACAGTGAACACTGAAGCTTTCTTT. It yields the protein CASSPTVNTEAFF.

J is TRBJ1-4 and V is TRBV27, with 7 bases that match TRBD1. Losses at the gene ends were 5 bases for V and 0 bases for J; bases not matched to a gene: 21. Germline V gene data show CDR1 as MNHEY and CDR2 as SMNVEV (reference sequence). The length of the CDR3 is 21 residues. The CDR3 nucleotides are TGTGCCAGCAGTGCCGACTACAGGGGACCGCTTCCTTTTGCAACTAATGAAAAACTGTTTTTT. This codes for CASSADYRGPLPFATNEKLFF.

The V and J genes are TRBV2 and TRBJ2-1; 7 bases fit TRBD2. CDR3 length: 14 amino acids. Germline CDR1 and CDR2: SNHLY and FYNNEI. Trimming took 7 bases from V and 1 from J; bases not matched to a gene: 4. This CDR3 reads CASNLGGSYNEQFF. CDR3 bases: TGTGCCAGCAACCTGGGGGGGTCCTACAATGAGCAGTTCTTC.

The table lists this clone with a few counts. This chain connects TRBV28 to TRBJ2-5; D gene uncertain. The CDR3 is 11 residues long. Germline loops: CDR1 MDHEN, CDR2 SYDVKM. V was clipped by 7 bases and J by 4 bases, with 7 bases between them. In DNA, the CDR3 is TGTGCCAGCACCCTAGGAGAGACCCAGTACTTC. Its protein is CASTLGETQYF. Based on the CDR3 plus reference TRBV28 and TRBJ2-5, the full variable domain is DVKVTQSSRYLVKRTGEKVFLECVQDMDHENMFWYRQDPGLGLRLIYFSYDVKMKEKGDIPEGYSVSREKKERFSLILESASTNQTSMYLCASTLGETQYFGPGTRLLVL.

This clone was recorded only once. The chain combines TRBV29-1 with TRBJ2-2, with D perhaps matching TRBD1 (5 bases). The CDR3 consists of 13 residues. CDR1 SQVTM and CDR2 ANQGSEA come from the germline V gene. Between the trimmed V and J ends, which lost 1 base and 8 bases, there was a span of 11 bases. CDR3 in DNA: TGCAGCGTTGAAGTTATACAGGCAGGGGAGCTGTTTTTT. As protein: CSVEVIQAGELFF.

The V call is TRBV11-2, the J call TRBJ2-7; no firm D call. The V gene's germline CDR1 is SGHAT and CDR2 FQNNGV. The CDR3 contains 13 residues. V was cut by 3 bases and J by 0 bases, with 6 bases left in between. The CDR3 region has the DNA TGTGCCAGCAGCTTCGGGTCCTCCTACGAGCAGTACTTC. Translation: CASSFGSSYEQYF.

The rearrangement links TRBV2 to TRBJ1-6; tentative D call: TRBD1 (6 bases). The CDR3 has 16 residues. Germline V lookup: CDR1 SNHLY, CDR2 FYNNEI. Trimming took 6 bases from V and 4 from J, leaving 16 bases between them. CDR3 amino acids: CASSGLRDTYNSPLHF. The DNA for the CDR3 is TGTGCCAGCAGCGGACTGAGGGACACGTATAATTCACCCCTCCACTTT.

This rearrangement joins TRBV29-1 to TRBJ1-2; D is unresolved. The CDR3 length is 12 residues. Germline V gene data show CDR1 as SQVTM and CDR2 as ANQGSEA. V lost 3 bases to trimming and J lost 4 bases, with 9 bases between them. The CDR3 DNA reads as TGCAGCGTTGATCCCCTGTTCTATGGCTACACCTTC. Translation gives CSVDPLFYGYTF.

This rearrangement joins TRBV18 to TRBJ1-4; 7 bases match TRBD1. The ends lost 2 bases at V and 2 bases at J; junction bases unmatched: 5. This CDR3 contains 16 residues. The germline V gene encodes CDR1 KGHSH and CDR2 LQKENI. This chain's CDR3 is CASSPIGGQTNEKLFF. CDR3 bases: TGTGCCAGCTCACCAATTGGGGGACAGACTAATGAAAAACTGTTTTTT.

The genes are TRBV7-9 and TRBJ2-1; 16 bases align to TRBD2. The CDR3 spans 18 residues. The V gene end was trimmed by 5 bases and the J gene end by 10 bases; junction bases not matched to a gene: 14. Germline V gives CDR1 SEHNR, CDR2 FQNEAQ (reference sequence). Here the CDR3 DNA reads TGTGCCAGCAGCCAGGGACTAGCGGGGGGGACCTACAATGAAGAGCAGTTCTTC. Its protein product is CASSQGLAGGTYNEEQFF.

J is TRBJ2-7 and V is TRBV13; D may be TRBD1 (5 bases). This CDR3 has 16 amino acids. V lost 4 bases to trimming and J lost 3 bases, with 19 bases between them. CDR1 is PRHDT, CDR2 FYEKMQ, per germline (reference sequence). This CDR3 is CASSSLVGSGHYEQYF. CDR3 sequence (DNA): TGTGCCAGCAGCTCCCTCGTAGGGTCAGGACACTACGAGCAGTACTTC.

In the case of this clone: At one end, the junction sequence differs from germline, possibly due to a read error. CDR3 protein: CASSFGTGGSHEQYF. The CDR3 DNA follows: TGTGCCAGCAGTTTCGGGACAGGGGGCTCCCACGAGCAGTACTTC. The chain uses TRBV27 and TRBJ2-7; 12 bases match TRBD1. CDR1 and CDR2 (germline): MNHEY, SMNVEV (reference sequence). This CDR3 has 15 residues.

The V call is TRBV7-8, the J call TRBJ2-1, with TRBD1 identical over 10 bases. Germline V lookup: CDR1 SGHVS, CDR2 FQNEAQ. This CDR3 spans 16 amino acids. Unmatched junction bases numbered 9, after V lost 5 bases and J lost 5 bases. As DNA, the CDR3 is TGTGCCAGCAGCCTCAACGACAGGGGGCCCCACAATGAGCAGTTCTTC. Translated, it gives CASSLNDRGPHNEQFF.

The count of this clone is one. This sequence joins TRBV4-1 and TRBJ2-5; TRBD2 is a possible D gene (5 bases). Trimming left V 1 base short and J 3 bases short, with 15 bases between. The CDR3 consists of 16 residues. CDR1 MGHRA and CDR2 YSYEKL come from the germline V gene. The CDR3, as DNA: TGCGCCAGCAGCCAAGTCAAAGAGACTAACGAAGAGACCCAGTACTTC. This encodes CASSQVKETNEETQYF.

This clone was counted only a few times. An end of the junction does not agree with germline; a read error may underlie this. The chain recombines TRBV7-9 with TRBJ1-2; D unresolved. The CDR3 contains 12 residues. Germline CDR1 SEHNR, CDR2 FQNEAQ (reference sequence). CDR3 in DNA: TGTTCCAGCAGCTTGCCCCAGGATGGCTACACCTTC. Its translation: CSSSLPQDGYTF.

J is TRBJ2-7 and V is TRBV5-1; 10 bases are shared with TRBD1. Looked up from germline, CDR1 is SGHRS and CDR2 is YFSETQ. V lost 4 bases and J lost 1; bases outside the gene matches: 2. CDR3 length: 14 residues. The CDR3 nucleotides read TGCGCCAGCAGCACGGGACAGGGGTCCTACGAGCAGTACGTC. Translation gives CASSTGQGSYEQYV.

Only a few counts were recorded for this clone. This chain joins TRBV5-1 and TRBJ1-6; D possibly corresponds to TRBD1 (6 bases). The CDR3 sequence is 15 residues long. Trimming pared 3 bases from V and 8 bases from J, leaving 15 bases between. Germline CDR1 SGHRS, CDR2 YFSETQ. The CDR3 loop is CASSSTGTLDSPLHF. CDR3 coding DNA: TGCGCCAGCAGCTCTACCGGGACATTGGATTCACCCCTCCACTTT.

The CDR3: CASSPSRTGVGSPLHF. DNA of the CDR3: TGTGCCAGCAGCCCGTCCAGGACAGGGGTGGGCTCACCCCTCCACTTT. The J gene is TRBJ1-6, the V gene TRBV7-2, with 9 bases identical to TRBD1. This CDR3 comprises 16 residues. V lost 5 bases to trimming and J lost 10 bases; unmatched junction nucleotides: 12. Germline loops: CDR1 SGHTA, CDR2 FQGNSA.

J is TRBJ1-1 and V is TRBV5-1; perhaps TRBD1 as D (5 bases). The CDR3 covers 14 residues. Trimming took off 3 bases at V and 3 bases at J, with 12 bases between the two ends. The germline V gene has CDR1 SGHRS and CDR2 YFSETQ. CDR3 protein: CASSSRGEDTEAFF. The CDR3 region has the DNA TGCGCCAGCAGCTCACGGGGGGAGGACACTGAAGCTTTCTTT.

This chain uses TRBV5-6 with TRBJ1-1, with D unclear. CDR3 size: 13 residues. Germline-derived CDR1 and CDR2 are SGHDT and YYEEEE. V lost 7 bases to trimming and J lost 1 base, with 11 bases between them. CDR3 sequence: CASLSFGNTEAFF. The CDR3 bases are TGTGCCAGCCTCTCCTTCGGGAACACTGAAGCTTTCTTT.

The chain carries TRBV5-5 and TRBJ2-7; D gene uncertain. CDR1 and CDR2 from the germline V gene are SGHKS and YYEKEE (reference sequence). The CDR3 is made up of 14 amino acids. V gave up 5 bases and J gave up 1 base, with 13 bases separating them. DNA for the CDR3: TGTGCCAGCAGTAAAAGCCACGGGTCCTACGAGCAGTACTTC. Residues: CASSKSHGSYEQYF.

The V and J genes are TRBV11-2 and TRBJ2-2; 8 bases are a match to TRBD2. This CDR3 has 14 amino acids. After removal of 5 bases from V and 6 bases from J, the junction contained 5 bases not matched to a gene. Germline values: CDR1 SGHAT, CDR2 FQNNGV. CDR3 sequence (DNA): TGTGCCAGCAGCCGCGGACTAGCTGCCGGGGAGCTGTTTTTT. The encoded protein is CASSRGLAAGELFF.